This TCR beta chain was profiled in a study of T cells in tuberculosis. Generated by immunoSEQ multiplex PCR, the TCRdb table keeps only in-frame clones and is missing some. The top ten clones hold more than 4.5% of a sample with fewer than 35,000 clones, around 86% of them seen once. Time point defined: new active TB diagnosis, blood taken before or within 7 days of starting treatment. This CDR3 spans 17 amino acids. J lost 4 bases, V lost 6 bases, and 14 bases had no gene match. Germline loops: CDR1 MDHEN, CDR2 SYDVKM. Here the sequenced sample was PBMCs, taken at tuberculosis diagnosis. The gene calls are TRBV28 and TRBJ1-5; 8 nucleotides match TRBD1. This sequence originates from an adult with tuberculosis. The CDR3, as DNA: TGTGCCAGCAGGCCCCCCCGGGGGACAGGATTTAATCAGCCCCAGCATTTT. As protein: CASRPPRGTGFNQPQHF.